This T cell receptor (beta chain) was sequenced during a study of blood T cell repertoires in COVID-19 (dated by TCRdb to 2020 to 2021). About the investigation overall: Samples from collaborators originated in the United States, Italy and Spain and spanned both the acute and convalescent phases of COVID-19. The material from the prospective study consisted of cDNA or gDNA derived from T cells, B-cell-depleted T cells, or PBMCs. Deeply sampled blood TCRbeta repertoires from subjects exposed to, actively infected with, or recovered from COVID-19 were included in the dataset. The repertoires were made available in a free public database intended to serve as a resource for research on the immune response to SARS-CoV-2. The samples were drawn from the first 160 participants of the ongoing ImmuneRACE study and from about 1,200 subjects provided by 6 global collaborators. The sample metadata nearly always contained a de-identified subject ID, COVID-19 status, age in years and sex. HLA class I and class II types, where available, came from metadata supplied by the sample provider rather than from assay-based typing.

TCRbeta CDR3 regions were amplified from genomic DNA using the immunoSEQ Assay, a bias-controlled multiplex PCR. In the source study's methods: The number of nucleated cells in each sample was estimated from the amplification of reference gene primers within the assay. Sequence reads were collapsed and filtered to measure the absolute abundance of every unique TCRbeta CDR3 rearrangement. For each sample, productive Simpson clonality was calculated as the square root of Simpson's diversity index over productive rearrangements. TCRdb holds this immuneACCESS table with in-frame rearrangements only. Some clones are missing; in checked studies, unresolved V genes explain under half, and the rest has no known cause. The DNA gave D and trimming, while V, J and clone size come from that table. The sample records about 300,000 clones, around 85% of which are singletons. The ten largest account for under 2% of the sample.

Study-level results and caveats: The amount of clinical and demographic metadata varied by source and participant and was provided uncurated.

In its sample, this clone was seen once. There is no known antigen for this receptor. No much larger clonotype is one base removed from it; base qualities were not supplied. Enrolling through a virtual design, the prospective study's participants ranged in age from about 18 to 89 years and lived across some 23 United States geographic areas. In the prospective study, participants were assigned to cohorts based on the clinical history participants reported in a screening survey and a study questionnaire. Exposed participants had been in contact with someone with a PCR-confirmed or clinician-diagnosed COVID-19 case within 2 weeks of study entry. In the prospective study, mobile phlebotomists collected whole blood, serum and a nasopharyngeal or oropharyngeal swab from each participant. Additional blood draws and questionnaires over a 2-month period could optionally be provided by prospective study participants. Blood samples from the prospective study were shipped frozen or at room temperature prior to DNA extraction.

The cysteine opens and the phenylalanine closes a CDR3 of 17 amino acids. Kept here is only the CDR3 DNA, which spans 51 bases and is read in frame from base 1. CDR1 MGHRA and CDR2 YSYEKL were looked up in the germline V gene. The junction shows trimming of 1 base on V and 1 base on J, and the gene matches do not reach 7 bases of it. Recombination connected TRBV4-1 to TRBJ1-1; 9 bases in between match TRBD1. The receptor was derived from a woman aged 25 to 45 who had been exposed to COVID-19. The sequencing input was PBMCs or T cells enriched from blood (not recorded which). The nucleotide sequence is given as TGCGCCAGCAGCCAAGGGAAACAGGGGGCGAAGAACACTGAAGCTTTCTTT. This yields the protein CASSQGKQGAKNTEAFF.